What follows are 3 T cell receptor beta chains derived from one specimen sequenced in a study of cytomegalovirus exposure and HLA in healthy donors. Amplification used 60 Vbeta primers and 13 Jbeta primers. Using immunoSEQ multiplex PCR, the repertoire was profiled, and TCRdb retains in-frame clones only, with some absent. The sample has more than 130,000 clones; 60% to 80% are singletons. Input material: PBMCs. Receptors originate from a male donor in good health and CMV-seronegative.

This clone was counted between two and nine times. CDR3 nucleotides: TGTGCCAGCAGCTTGGGGCAGGGAAACAATCAGCCCCAGCATTTT. This translates into CASSLGQGNNQPQHF. This chain uses TRBV5-8 with TRBJ1-5, with D maybe TRBD1 (5 bases). There are 15 residues in the CDR3. Germline CDR1 and CDR2: SGHTS and YDEGEE. The V end was cut by 0 bases, the J end by 3 bases, with 10 bases between. Drawing the rest from reference TRBV5-8 and TRBJ1-5, the complete variable domain is EAGVTQSPTHLIKTRGQQATLRCSPISGHTSVYWYQQALGLGLQFLLWYDEGEERNRGNFPPRFSGRQFPNYSSELNVNALELEDSALYLCASSLGQGNNQPQHFGDGTRLSIL.

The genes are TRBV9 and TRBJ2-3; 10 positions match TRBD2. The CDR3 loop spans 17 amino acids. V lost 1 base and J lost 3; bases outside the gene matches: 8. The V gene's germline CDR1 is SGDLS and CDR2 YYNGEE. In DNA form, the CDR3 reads TGTGCCAGCAGCGTAACCGGAGCGGGGGGGGTTACAGATACGCAGTATTTT. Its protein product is CASSVTGAGGVTDTQYF.

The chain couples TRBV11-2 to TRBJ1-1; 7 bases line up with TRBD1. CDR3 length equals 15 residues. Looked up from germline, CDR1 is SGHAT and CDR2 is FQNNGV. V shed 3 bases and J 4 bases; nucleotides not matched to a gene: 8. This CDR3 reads CASSFLWGDSTEAFF. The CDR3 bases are TGTGCCAGCAGCTTCCTTTGGGGGGACAGCACTGAAGCTTTCTTT.